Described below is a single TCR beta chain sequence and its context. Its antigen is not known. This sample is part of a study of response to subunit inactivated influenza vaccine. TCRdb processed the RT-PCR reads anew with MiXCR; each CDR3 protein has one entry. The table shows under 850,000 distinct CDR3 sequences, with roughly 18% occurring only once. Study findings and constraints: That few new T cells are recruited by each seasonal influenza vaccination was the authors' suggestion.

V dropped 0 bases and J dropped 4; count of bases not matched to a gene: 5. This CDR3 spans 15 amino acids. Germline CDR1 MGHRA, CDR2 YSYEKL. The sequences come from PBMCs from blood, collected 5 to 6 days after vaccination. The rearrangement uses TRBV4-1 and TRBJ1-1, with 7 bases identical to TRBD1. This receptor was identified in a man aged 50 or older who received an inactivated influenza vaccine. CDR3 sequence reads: CASSQEKGAGTEAFF. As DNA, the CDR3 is TGCGCCAGCAGCCAAGAGAAGGGGGCGGGCACTGAAGCTTTCTTT.